These 23 T cell receptor beta chains were all obtained from the same sample, sequenced in a study of cytomegalovirus exposure and HLA in healthy donors. The study ran its PCR with 60 Vbeta and 13 Jbeta primers. TCRdb's table, derived via immunoSEQ multiplex PCR, lists solely in-frame clones and lacks some. The sample includes about 210,000 clones, roughly 74% seen only once; the top ten take over 12%. The sequenced sample consisted of PBMCs. The origin of the receptors is a woman in her twenties or thirties in good health and CMV-seropositive.

V is TRBV7-9 and J is TRBJ2-7; D is uncertain. This CDR3 has 15 residues. The germline V gene has CDR1 SEHNR and CDR2 FQNEAQ (reference sequence). Trimming took 8 bases from V and 3 from J, leaving 20 bases between them. In DNA form, the CDR3 reads TGTGCCAGCGGTTCAGGTTTAGGAATGGACTACGAGCAGTACTTC. Protein sequence: CASGSGLGMDYEQYF.

The chain is built from TRBV5-6 and TRBJ1-2; 9 bases match TRBD1. The germline gives CDR1 SGHDT, CDR2 YYEEEE. This CDR3 region has 15 residues. The V and J ends lost 0 bases and 4 bases, in that order; junction bases with no gene match: 4. CDR3 DNA sequence: TGTGCCAGCAGCTTGGAAACAGGGGGCGGCTATGGCTACACCTTC. Translated: CASSLETGGGYGYTF.

This chain connects TRBV10-3 to TRBJ1-1; 9 bases are a match to TRBD1. Germline V lookup: CDR1 ENHRY, CDR2 SYGVKD. The CDR3 totals 15 residues. Unmatched junction bases numbered 8, after V lost 3 bases and J lost 6 bases. Written as DNA, the CDR3 is TGTGCCATCAGTGATTGGGGACAGGGTTCGGCTGAAGCTTTCTTT. It translates to CAISDWGQGSAEAFF.

The V and J genes are TRBV5-1 and TRBJ2-3; TRBD2 agrees at 12 bases. The CDR3 sequence is 15 residues long. With 2 bases clipped from V and 6 bases from J, the junction kept 4 bases outside the gene matches. Germline V lookup: CDR1 SGHRS, CDR2 YFSETQ. CDR3 loop: CASSFRTSGGDTQYF. CDR3 nucleotides: TGCGCCAGCAGCTTTCGAACTAGCGGGGGGGATACGCAGTATTTT.

V gene TRBV5-6 combines with J gene TRBJ1-3; D ambiguous. The CDR3 spans 15 residues. The germline V and J ends were trimmed by 2 bases and 0 bases, with 9 bases remaining between them. Germline values: CDR1 SGHDT, CDR2 YYEEEE. This chain's CDR3 is CASSFLGNSGNTIYF. For the CDR3, the DNA is TGTGCCAGCAGCTTCCTCGGGAACTCTGGAAACACCATATATTTT. The whole variable domain, remainder taken from reference TRBV5-6 and TRBJ1-3, is DAGVTQSPTHLIKTRGQQVTLRCSPKSGHDTVSWYQQALGQGPQFIFQYYEEEERQRGNFPDRFSGHQFPNYSSELNVNALLLGDSALYLCASSFLGNSGNTIYFGEGSWLTVV.

This clone was counted between two and nine times. The rearrangement links TRBV7-8 to TRBJ1-2; D not resolved. Germline V gene sequence: CDR1 SGHVS, CDR2 FQNEAQ. The CDR3 totals 13 residues. The V and J ends lost 3 bases and 3 bases respectively, with 8 bases between them. CDR3 loop: CASSFWQDYGYTF. CDR3 DNA sequence: TGTGCCAGCAGCTTCTGGCAGGACTATGGCTACACCTTC.

This chain uses TRBV28 with TRBJ1-4; D is possibly TRBD1 (6 bases). The CDR3 consists of 15 residues. With 6 bases removed from V and 8 bases from J, the gap between germline ends came to 19 bases. Germline V CDR1 and CDR2: MDHEN, SYDVKM. The CDR3 loop is CASRGQHGGREKLFF. The CDR3 nucleotides are TGTGCCAGCAGGGGACAACACGGTGGAAGGGAAAAACTGTTTTTT.

This rearrangement joins TRBV6-1 to TRBJ1-6; 10 bases line up with TRBD1. The CDR3 totals 15 residues. Germline V gene sequence: CDR1 MNHNS, CDR2 SASEGT. After removal of 6 bases from V and 9 bases from J, the junction contained 8 bases not matched to a gene. The CDR3: CASSQVGTGVSPLHF. The DNA for the CDR3 is TGTGCCAGCAGCCAAGTAGGGACAGGGGTTTCACCCCTCCACTTT.

V usage is TRBV7-2 and J usage is TRBJ2-7; D is ambiguous. This CDR3 contains 14 residues. The germline V and J ends were trimmed by 5 bases and 0 bases, with 11 bases remaining between them. The germline V gene encodes CDR1 SGHTA and CDR2 FQGNSA. The CDR3 loop is CASSLSSSSYEQYF. CDR3 coding DNA: TGTGCCAGCAGCCTATCCTCGAGCTCCTACGAGCAGTACTTC.

The chain combines TRBV28 with TRBJ1-2; D is possibly TRBD1 (6 bases). The CDR3 runs to 14 residues. Trimming pared 3 bases from V and 4 bases from J, leaving 12 bases between. Germline V gene lookup returns CDR1 MDHEN and CDR2 SYDVKM. In nucleotides, the CDR3 is TGTGCCAGCAGTTTCGGGGGGCGCCCCTATGGCTACACCTTC. This encodes CASSFGGRPYGYTF.

The chain employs TRBV6-1 and TRBJ2-7; D not certain. The CDR3 is 13 residues long. The germline V gene has CDR1 MNHNS and CDR2 SASEGT. Trimming cost V 6 bases and J 2 bases, with 11 bases left between them. CDR3 sequence: CASSPDTAYEQYF. CDR3 bases: TGTGCCAGCAGCCCAGACACCGCCTACGAGCAGTACTTC.

The chain recombines TRBV10-1 with TRBJ1-4; D gene ambiguous. Trimming took off 4 bases at V and 0 bases at J, with 9 bases between the two ends. Germline assignment: CDR1 WNHNN and CDR2 SYGVQD (reference sequence). The CDR3 has 15 residues. The CDR3: CASSVYSATNEKLFF. CDR3 bases: TGCGCCAGCAGTGTTTACAGTGCAACTAATGAAAAACTGTTTTTT.

This clone has just one count. This sequence joins TRBV4-1 and TRBJ1-2; tentative D call: TRBD1 (5 bases). Germline loops: CDR1 MGHRA, CDR2 YSYEKL. The CDR3 is made up of 16 amino acids. Trimming removed 1 base from V and 4 bases from J, with 16 bases in between. The CDR3 coding sequence is TGCGCCAGCAGCCAAGGTCTGGGGGGTGCCGGCTATGGCTACACCTTC. It specifies CASSQGLGGAGYGYTF.

The genes are TRBV6-5 and TRBJ2-1, with TRBD2 matching over 12 bases. The germline gives CDR1 MNHEY, CDR2 SVGAGI. The CDR3 spans 14 residues. J was trimmed by 10 bases and V by 5 bases; bases with no gene match: 6. The CDR3 region has the DNA TGTGCCAGCAGTCCCAGACTAGCGGGAGCCGAGCAGTTCTTC. The encoded protein is CASSPRLAGAEQFF.

V and J are TRBV21-1 and TRBJ2-4; the tabulated D call, TRBD1, remains unverified against the DNA. TRBV21-1 is described as a pseudogene. The CDR3 extends over 15 amino acids. Here the CDR3 reads CASSVGQLAKNIQYF. CDR3 in DNA: TGTGCCAGCAGCGTTGGACAGCTAGCCAAAAACATTCAGTACTTC.

The chain uses TRBV15 and TRBJ2-1, with D possibly TRBD1 on 6 matching bases. The germline V gene encodes CDR1 LNHNV and CDR2 YYDKDF (reference sequence). The CDR3 length is 16 residues. Trimming took off 4 bases at V and 5 bases at J, with 18 bases between the two ends. CDR3 loop: CATSIFNRALNNEQFF. The CDR3 region has the DNA TGTGCCACCAGCATCTTCAACAGGGCCCTAAACAATGAGCAGTTCTTC.

CDR3 bases: TGTGCCAGCAGCTCTGTTATGGGGAGCACTGAAGCTTTCTTT. Translating gives CASSSVMGSTEAFF. The chain is built from TRBV11-2 and TRBJ1-1; no clear D gene. Trimming shortened V by 4 bases and J by 4 bases, and 13 bases separated the two germline ends. The CDR3 runs 14 residues. Germline V lookup: CDR1 SGHAT, CDR2 FQNNGV.

The chain links TRBV4-1 to TRBJ2-1, with a possible D match to TRBD2 (5 bases). The V gene lost 0 bases and the J gene lost 9 bases, with 18 bases spanning the gap. This CDR3 is 16 amino acids long. CDR1 MGHRA and CDR2 YSYEKL come from the germline V gene. The CDR3 reads CASSQDEGAPFSEQFF. For the CDR3, the DNA is TGCGCCAGCAGCCAAGATGAGGGAGCCCCATTCAGTGAGCAGTTCTTC.

The rearrangement joins TRBV27 to TRBJ2-7; 12 bases align to TRBD2. The V gene end was trimmed by 4 bases and the J gene end by 2 bases; junction bases not matched to a gene: 6. CDR1 MNHEY and CDR2 SMNVEV come from the germline V gene (reference sequence). The length of the CDR3 is 16 residues. DNA for the CDR3: TGTGCCAGCAGTTCCCAGGCTAGCGGGAGGGCCTACGAGCAGTACTTC. As protein: CASSSQASGRAYEQYF.

The chain links TRBV2 to TRBJ2-3; TRBD2 is a possible D gene (6 bases). The V end lost 7 bases, the J end lost 9 bases, and 14 bases lay between the germline ends. The CDR3 has 12 residues. In germline, CDR1 is SNHLY, CDR2 FYNNEI. The CDR3 coding sequence is TGTGCCAGCATTGCGGGGAAGGTGACGCAGTATTTT. Residues: CASIAGKVTQYF. Drawing the rest from reference TRBV2 and TRBJ2-3, the complete variable domain is EPEVTQTPSHQVTQMGQEVILRCVPISNHLYFYWYRQILGQKVEFLVSFYNNEISEKSEIFDDQFSVERPDGSNFTLKIRSTKLEDSAMYFCASIAGKVTQYFGPGTRLTVL.

The J gene is TRBJ1-2, the V gene TRBV11-2, with D tentatively TRBD1 (6 bases). Germline CDR1 SGHAT, CDR2 FQNNGV. The CDR3 length is 14 residues. V lost 5 bases, J lost 4 bases, and 14 bases lay in between. The CDR3 bases are TGTGCCAGCAGCCTGACAGGCGTCATCTATGGCTACACCTTC. Protein: CASSLTGVIYGYTF.

The chain joins TRBV7-8 to TRBJ2-4, with D possibly being TRBD2 (7 bases). The length of the CDR3 is 16 residues. Germline lookup yields CDR1 SGHVS and CDR2 FQNEAQ. Trimming shortened V by 3 bases and J by 2 bases, and 14 bases separated the two germline ends. CDR3 in amino acids: CASSFGEGVTKNIQYF. DNA for the CDR3: TGTGCCAGCAGCTTCGGGGAGGGGGTGACCAAAAACATTCAGTACTTC.

This clone was seen a handful of times. The chain links TRBV2 to TRBJ2-4; TRBD2 is a possible D gene (6 bases). Trimming took off 8 bases at V and 7 bases at J, with 30 bases between the two ends. Germline assignment: CDR1 SNHLY and CDR2 FYNNEI. This CDR3 region has 18 residues. CDR3: CASLSGGTSSLRENIQYF. The CDR3 nucleotides are TGTGCCAGCTTATCAGGAGGGACTTCCTCTTTGAGGGAGAACATTCAGTACTTC.